Listed here are 20 T cell receptor beta chains from one sample, sequenced in a study of blood T cell repertoires in COVID-19. Some clones are missing from TCRdb's copy, which holds only in-frame ones; the method was immunoSEQ multiplex PCR. Of 200,000 to 300,000 clones listed, 75% to 90% are singletons. Sample: PBMCs or T cells enriched from blood (not recorded which). The receptor source for this set is a woman younger than 45 who had recovered from COVID-19.

The CDR3 DNA sequence: TGTGCCAGCAGTGAAGCGGCCCCGGGACACGGCAGGGACACCATATATTTT. As protein: CASSEAAPGHGRDTIYF. This rearrangement joins TRBV6-1 to TRBJ1-3; possible D gene TRBD1, 6 bases. Germline V gene data show CDR1 as MNHNS and CDR2 as SASEGT. The CDR3 runs 17 residues. Trimming shortened V by 0 bases and J by 8 bases, and 20 bases separated the two germline ends.

The chain couples TRBV7-8 to TRBJ1-1; the match to TRBD1 covers 8 bases. The CDR3 runs 14 residues. J lost 4 bases, V lost 5 bases, and 6 bases had no gene match. CDR1 is SGHVS and CDR2 is FQNEAQ in the germline V gene. The CDR3 DNA reads as TGTGCCAGCAGCCCAAATGACAGGGGCACTGAAGCTTTCTTT. Protein product: CASSPNDRGTEAFF.

The chain employs TRBV27 and TRBJ2-1; a weak D match, TRBD2 (6 bases). The CDR3 has 17 amino acids. V shed 0 bases and J shed 7 bases, with 19 bases lying between them. Germline V gene data show CDR1 as MNHEY and CDR2 as SMNVEV (reference sequence). CDR3 sequence reads: CASSLSNRGWGLNEQFF. CDR3 DNA sequence: TGTGCCAGCAGTTTATCTAATCGGGGGTGGGGGTTAAATGAGCAGTTCTTC.

V and J are TRBV6-2 or TRBV6-3 and TRBJ2-1, with D possibly matching TRBD1 (6 bases). Germline V gene data show CDR1 as MNHEY and CDR2 as SVGEGT. CDR3 length equals 14 residues. V gave up 5 bases and J gave up 7 bases, with 15 bases separating them. The DNA of the CDR3 is TGTGCCAGCAGTCGACGACAGGAAAGGAATGAGCAGTTCTTC. Its translation: CASSRRQERNEQFF.

This clone was counted a few times. DNA for the CDR3: TGTGCCAGCAGTTTACCCGGGACAGGGGTGTTCGAGCAGTACTTC. Residues: CASSLPGTGVFEQYF. The chain employs TRBV27 and TRBJ2-7, with 10 bases lining up with TRBD1. The CDR3 length is 15 residues. V lost 2 bases and J lost 6; bases outside the gene matches: 7. Per the germline V gene, CDR1 is MNHEY and CDR2 is SMNVEV (reference sequence).

The V and J genes are TRBV19 and TRBJ1-5; no clear D gene. V was shortened by 1 base and J by 0 bases, with 19 bases between the two germline ends. CDR1 is LNHDA and CDR2 is SQIVND in the germline V gene (reference sequence). The CDR3 runs to 19 residues. The CDR3 nucleotides are TGTGCCAGTAGTATAGCCATTTACCGGGAGAGAGATAGCAATCAGCCCCAGCATTTT. It codes for CASSIAIYRERDSNQPQHF.

V usage is TRBV7-6 and J usage is TRBJ2-7; unclear D gene. The germline CDR1 and CDR2 sequences are SGHVS and FNYEAQ. CDR3 size: 13 residues. Deletions cut 5 bases from V and 3 bases from J, with 11 bases between. Here the CDR3 reads CASSPVVNYEQYF. The CDR3 DNA sequence: TGTGCCAGCAGCCCCGTAGTCAACTACGAGCAGTACTTC.

This clone was seen a few times. V and J are TRBV7-2 and TRBJ2-1; 8 bases line up with TRBD2. Germline V CDR1 and CDR2: SGHTA, FQGNSA. V trimming: 4 bases; J trimming: 4 bases; junction bases outside the gene matches: 12. The CDR3 is 17 residues long. CDR3 in DNA: TGTGCCAGCAGCTCCCGTCCTACTAGCGGCTTATACAATGAGCAGTTCTTC. It translates to CASSSRPTSGLYNEQFF.

This sequence joins TRBV10-3 and TRBJ1-1; tentatively, D is TRBD1 (5 bases). There are 14 residues in the CDR3. The V and J ends lost 2 bases and 1 base respectively, with 8 bases between them. In germline, CDR1 is ENHRY, CDR2 SYGVKD. The CDR3 loop reads CAISERGQNTEAFF. CDR3 sequence (DNA): TGTGCCATCAGTGAGCGAGGACAGAACACTGAAGCTTTCTTT.

The CDR3 spells CSASYRKGGRSPAFSTDTQYF. CDR3 bases: TGCAGTGCTAGTTACCGTAAGGGCGGGAGGTCACCGGCTTTTAGCACAGATACGCAGTATTTT. V is TRBV20-1 and J is TRBJ2-3, with 8 bases fitting TRBD2. The CDR3 sequence is 21 residues long. The V gene end was trimmed by 3 bases and the J gene end by 0 bases; junction bases not matched to a gene: 23. Germline assignment: CDR1 DFQATT and CDR2 SNEGSKA (reference sequence).

V usage is TRBV7-2 and J usage is TRBJ1-5, with 9 bases lining up with TRBD1. Germline assignment: CDR1 SGHTA and CDR2 FQGNSA. The V gene end was trimmed by 0 bases and the J gene end by 9 bases; junction bases not matched to a gene: 6. The CDR3 runs 15 residues. The chain's CDR3 is CASSLAQGAGTPQHF. CDR3 nucleotides: TGTGCCAGCAGCTTAGCACAGGGGGCGGGGACGCCCCAGCATTTT.

This chain uses TRBV12-3 or TRBV12-4 with TRBJ1-2; D gene ambiguous. The CDR3 consists of 13 residues. V lost 5 bases, J lost 4 bases, and 11 bases lay in between. CDR3 DNA: TGTGCCAGCAGTCCACATGCTTCCTATGGCTACACCTTC. This codes for CASSPHASYGYTF.

This rearrangement joins TRBV10-3 to TRBJ2-5; a possible D gene is TRBD2 (5 bases). V lost 10 bases to trimming and J lost 2 bases, with 14 bases between them. The CDR3 runs to 13 residues. Germline CDR1 ENHRY, CDR2 SYGVKD. CDR3 loop: CATTAGLQETQYF. CDR3 DNA sequence: TGTGCCACAACCGCGGGCCTTCAAGAGACCCAGTACTTC.

Details on this clone: Other DNA sequences of this sample code for an identical CDR3. The J gene is TRBJ1-2, the V gene TRBV5-1; the match to TRBD1 covers 7 bases. This CDR3 is built from 13 residues. Germline CDR1 reads SGHRS; CDR2 reads YFSETQ. The J segment lost 7 bases and the V segment lost 0 bases, leaving 3 bases of the junction unmatched. CDR3 sequence (DNA): TGCGCCAGCAGCTTGGAACAGGGGTCTGGCTACACCTTC. Translation: CASSLEQGSGYTF.

The rearrangement links TRBV27 to TRBJ1-1; D uncertain. The CDR3 has 13 residues. The ends were cut back, 5 bases at V and 0 bases at J, with 7 bases in the middle. Germline loops: CDR1 MNHEY, CDR2 SMNVEV (reference sequence). The CDR3 bases are TGTGCCAGCAGTGGCCGGGTGAACACTGAAGCTTTCTTT. Residues: CASSGRVNTEAFF.

This clone was seen more than once but under ten times. The gene calls are TRBV2 and TRBJ1-5; 7 nucleotides align to TRBD1. Per germline, CDR1 SNHLY and CDR2 FYNNEI. CDR3 length: 15 amino acids. After removal of 5 bases from V and 7 bases from J, the junction contained 11 bases not matched to a gene. CDR3 DNA: TGTGCCAGCAGTAAAATCGACAGGACAGGACAGCCCCAGCATTTT. Its protein is CASSKIDRTGQPQHF.

This chain connects TRBV19 to TRBJ2-3; perhaps TRBD2 as D (5 bases). Germline V gene sequence: CDR1 LNHDA, CDR2 SQIVND (reference sequence). This CDR3 region has 14 residues. The V gene lost 7 bases and the J gene lost 0 bases, with 11 bases spanning the gap. The DNA for the CDR3 is TGTGCCAGTACTAGCTTCTCTAGCACAGATACGCAGTATTTT. This translates into CASTSFSSTDTQYF.

The chain is built from TRBV12-3 or TRBV12-4 and TRBJ1-5; D might be TRBD1 (5 bases). V was cut by 2 bases and J by 7 bases, with 9 bases left in between. The CDR3 length is 13 residues. CDR3 loop: CASSLREGQPQHF. The CDR3 bases are TGTGCCAGCAGTTTAAGGGAGGGGCAGCCCCAGCATTTT.

The rearrangement links TRBV2 to TRBJ2-2, with 8 bases identical to TRBD2. Germline V lookup: CDR1 SNHLY, CDR2 FYNNEI. The V and J ends lost 4 bases and 3 bases, in that order; junction bases with no gene match: 4. The CDR3 covers 15 residues. In nucleotides, the CDR3 is TGTGCCAGCAGTGTGCGGGGGGCGGACACCGGGGAGCTGTTTTTT. Translation gives CASSVRGADTGELFF.

The V and J genes are TRBV3-1 (or the pseudogene TRBV3-2) and TRBJ2-7; D may be TRBD1 (7 bases). The CDR3 is made up of 15 amino acids. Germline V gives CDR1 LGHDT, CDR2 YNNKEL (reference sequence). Trimming took off 1 base at V and 1 base at J, with 11 bases between the two ends. CDR3 amino acids: CASSQATGRSYEQYF. DNA of the CDR3: TGTGCCAGCAGCCAAGCGACAGGGAGGTCCTACGAGCAGTACTTC.